Listed below are T cell receptor beta chains from one sample, sequenced in a study of OX40 agonist ivuxolimab in advanced cancers. Measured with immunoSEQ multiplex PCR; TCRdb has only the in-frame clones, and not every one. The table has tens of thousands of clones, roughly four fifths seen once. This material consisted of CD4+ or CD8+ T cells sorted from blood, taken in a trial of the OX40 agonist ivuxolimab. The receptors were gathered from an adult with an advanced solid tumor such as melanoma, head and neck, liver or kidney cancer. Each CDR3 is given with its conserved first and last residue. A D gene is named only where the DNA matches it firmly. Where a row states a size, it is once, few, many or the class of an expanded clone; other rows omit it.

j_gene	v_gene	d_gene	abundance	CDR3aa	CDR3nt
TRBJ1-4	TRBV6-1	.	.	CASNGGRVNEKLFF	TGTGCCAGCAATGGGGGGCGCGTTAATGAAAAACTGTTTTTT
TRBJ1-1	TRBV5-4	.	.	CASSPGVTGEAFF	TGTGCCAGCAGCCCAGGCGTCACTGGAGAAGCTTTCTTT
TRBJ2-3	TRBV5-8	TRBD1	.	CASSFGQGRVDTQYF	TGTGCCAGCAGCTTTGGACAGGGGCGGGTAGATACGCAGTATTTT
TRBJ1-2	TRBV5-1	.	.	CASSGGTGIYGYTF	TGCGCCAGCAGCGGGGGAACAGGGATCTATGGCTACACCTTC
TRBJ1-1	TRBV11-2	TRBD1	once	CASTWQGVASTEAFF	TGTGCCAGCACCTGGCAGGGGGTAGCGAGCACTGAAGCTTTCTTT
TRBJ2-7	TRBV15	TRBD2	.	CATSKISGGRAYEQYF	TGTGCCACCAGCAAGATAAGCGGGGGGCGGGCCTACGAGCAGTACTTC
TRBJ1-2	TRBV5-1	.	few	CASSLEAGGGYTF	TGCGCCAGCAGCTTGGAAGCGGGAGGTGGCTACACCTTC
TRBJ1-3	TRBV19	.	few	CASSPSRTEGNTIYF	TGTGCCAGTAGTCCCTCCAGGACGGAGGGAAACACCATATATTTT
TRBJ1-5	TRBV7-6	.	.	CASSSKAPFGSQPQHF	TGTGCCAGCAGCTCAAAGGCACCGTTCGGTAGTCAGCCCCAGCATTTT
TRBJ1-1	TRBV5-4	.	.	CASSRDGRQNTEAFF	TGTGCCAGCAGCCGGGACGGAAGACAGAACACTGAAGCTTTCTTT
TRBJ2-7	TRBV19	TRBD2	medium-sized	CASSPLGRASGSYEQYF	TGTGCCAGTAGTCCTCTAGGTCGGGCTAGCGGGTCCTACGAGCAGTACTTC
TRBJ2-7	TRBV5-1	TRBD1	.	CASSLQGASLSYEQYF	TGCGCCAGCAGCCTACAGGGGGCTTCCCTCTCCTACGAGCAGTACTTC
TRBJ1-2	TRBV5-5	TRBD1	.	CASSFDRGTYGYTF	TGTGCCAGCAGCTTCGACAGGGGGACCTATGGCTACACCTTC
TRBJ2-4	TRBV5-1	TRBD1	.	CASSNVPGQGLIAKNIQYF	TGCGCCAGCAGCAACGTCCCGGGACAGGGACTGATAGCCAAAAACATTCAGTACTTC
TRBJ2-7	TRBV5-8	.	.	CASSLEGTWGYEQYF	TGTGCCAGCAGCTTGGAGGGGACGTGGGGCTACGAGCAGTACTTC
TRBJ2-7	TRBV4-1	.	.	CASSQESQGPHEQYF	TGCGCCAGCAGCCAAGAGAGTCAGGGTCCCCACGAGCAGTACTTC
TRBJ1-1	TRBV5-1	.	.	CASSLARDTEAFF	TGCGCCAGCAGCTTGGCCAGGGACACTGAAGCTTTCTTT
TRBJ2-3	TRBV5-1	.	.	CASSLEIGGTDTQYF	TGCGCCAGCAGCTTGGAGATAGGAGGCACAGATACGCAGTATTTT
TRBJ1-1	TRBV5-1	TRBD1	.	CASRTGDRGTNTEAFF	TGCGCCAGCCGAACCGGGGACAGGGGCACGAACACTGAAGCTTTCTTT
TRBJ1-5	TRBV19	.	.	CASSHIDPSQPQHF	TGTGCCAGTAGCCATATTGACCCCTCTCAGCCCCAGCATTTT
TRBJ1-3	TRBV18	.	.	CASSPSVEGNTIYF	TGTGCCAGCTCACCCTCGGTGGAAGGAAACACCATATATTTT
TRBJ2-1	TRBV6-6	TRBD1	once	CASSVDRYNEQFF	TGTGCCAGCAGTGTGGACAGGTACAATGAGCAGTTCTTC
TRBJ1-1	TRBV7-8	.	.	CASSPGRWAKNTEAFF	TGTGCCAGCAGCCCTGGTCGGTGGGCGAAGAACACTGAAGCTTTCTTT
TRBJ1-1	TRBV4-1	.	.	CASSQPLGRKAFF	TGCGCCAGCAGCCAACCCCTGGGGAGGAAAGCTTTCTTT
TRBJ1-2	TRBV7-9	TRBD1	.	CASSLGTGTYGYTF	TGTGCCAGCAGCTTGGGGACAGGGACCTATGGCTACACCTTC
TRBJ1-3	TRBV5-1	.	.	CASRSGAGNTIYF	TGCGCCAGCAGATCAGGGGCTGGAAACACCATATATTTT
TRBJ2-2	TRBV5-1	.	.	CASSSTGYWHRGAVF	TGCGCCAGCAGCTCTACAGGGTATTGGCACCGGGGAGCTGTTTTT
TRBJ2-7	TRBV7-9	TRBD1	.	CASSPGQGVGEQYF	TGTGCCAGCAGCCCCGGACAGGGGGTTGGGGAGCAGTACTTC
TRBJ2-7	TRBV6-5	TRBD1	.	CASTGPGTGAYEQYF	TGTGCCAGCACCGGCCCCGGGACAGGGGCCTACGAGCAGTACTTC
TRBJ1-1	TRBV28	.	few	CASSQTGNTEAFF	TGTGCCAGCAGTCAGACAGGGAACACTGAAGCTTTCTTT
TRBJ2-5	TRBV19	.	.	CASSIFLLETQYF	TGTGCCAGTAGTATCTTCCTCTTAGAGACCCAGTACTTC
TRBJ2-3	TRBV7-6	TRBD2	.	CASSRRAGLAGTDTQYF	TGTGCCAGCAGCCGACGCGCGGGACTAGCTGGCACAGATACGCAGTATTTT
TRBJ2-2	TRBV9	TRBD1	.	CASSLLNRGANTGELFF	TGTGCCAGCAGCTTACTGAACAGGGGCGCGAACACCGGGGAGCTGTTTTTT
TRBJ2-7	TRBV7-8	TRBD1	.	CASSFSSDRGGYYEQYF	TGTGCCAGCAGCTTTTCCTCGGACAGGGGAGGCTACTACGAGCAGTACTTC
TRBJ2-7	TRBV27	TRBD1	.	CASRGTGAYEQYF	TGTGCCAGCAGGGGGACAGGCGCCTACGAGCAGTACTTC
TRBJ2-1	TRBV14	TRBD2	.	CASSRKLAGGGNEQFF	TGTGCCAGCAGCCGCAAACTAGCGGGGGGTGGGAATGAGCAGTTCTTC
TRBJ1-1	TRBV11-3	.	.	CASSPGSGITEAFF	TGTGCCAGCAGCCCCGGATCAGGGATCACTGAAGCTTTCTTT
TRBJ2-3	TRBV7-6	.	.	CASSWGAGASDTQYF	TGTGCCAGCAGCTGGGGAGCCGGGGCCTCAGATACGCAGTATTTT
TRBJ2-4	TRBV5-1	TRBD2	.	CASSSGGRDGSGIQYF	TGCGCCAGCAGCTCGGGGGGACGGGACGGGTCGGGCATTCAGTACTTC
TRBJ2-7	TRBV27	.	.	CATTRGSPYEQYF	TGTGCCACTACCAGGGGCAGTCCCTACGAGCAGTACTTC
TRBJ2-7	TRBV2	.	.	CASSGDKGGSYEQYF	TGTGCCAGCAGTGGGGACAAGGGGGGCTCCTACGAGCAGTACTTC
TRBJ2-5	TRBV7-3	.	.	CASSPLKETQYF	TGTGCCAGCAGCCCCTTGAAAGAGACCCAGTACTTC
TRBJ2-3	TRBV15	TRBD1	.	CATSTRTGQDTQYF	TGTGCCACCAGCACCAGGACAGGGCAAGATACGCAGTATTTT
TRBJ2-2	TRBV6-5	.	.	CASSSRRGNTGELFF	TGTGCCAGCAGTTCGCGACGGGGTAACACCGGGGAGCTGTTTTTT
TRBJ1-5	TRBV7-8	.	.	CASTGPNQPQHF	TGTGCCAGTACAGGCCCCAATCAGCCCCAGCATTTT
TRBJ2-5	TRBV19	.	.	CASNKARSETQYF	TGTGCCAGTAATAAGGCGCGCAGTGAGACCCAGTACTTC
TRBJ2-1	TRBV27	TRBD1	.	CASNFAGTGGYNEQFF	TGTGCCAGCAACTTTGCCGGGACAGGGGGTTACAATGAGCAGTTCTTC
TRBJ2-7	TRBV6-5	TRBD2	.	CASSYLGTSRAYEQYF	TGTGCCAGCAGTTACTTGGGGACTAGCAGGGCCTACGAGCAGTACTTC
TRBJ1-1	TRBV6-4	.	.	CASSENRNTEAFF	TGTGCCAGCAGTGAGAATAGGAACACTGAAGCTTTCTTT
TRBJ2-3	TRBV7-9	.	.	CASSFERDTDTQYF	TGTGCCAGCAGCTTTGAAAGGGACACAGATACGCAGTATTTT
TRBJ1-2	TRBV6-1	TRBD1	few	CASSEGTGAGYTF	TGTGCCAGCAGTGAAGGGACAGGGGCTGGCTACACCTTC